Below are 11 T cell receptor beta chains sequenced from a single sample in a study of T cells in Graves' hyperthyroidism and ophthalmopathy. Amplified regions were TCR beta CDR3 sequences from RNA transcripts. First-round RT-PCR with HTBI primers amplified the TCR CDR3 region. TCRdb redid the calling of the multiplex PCR reads with MiXCR, one entry per CDR3 protein. The repertoire holds hundreds of thousands of distinct CDR3 sequences, around 16% seen once, with 2.5% to 4% in the top ten. Source material: blood. All receptors come from a woman in her 40s with Graves' ophthalmopathy.

This clonotype was seen a handful of times. J is TRBJ2-1 and V is TRBV5-1; TRBD1 or TRBD2 may be the D gene (5 bases each). The CDR3 is 14 residues long. V was shortened by 4 bases and J by 6 bases, with 14 bases between the two germline ends. CDR1 and CDR2 from the germline V gene are SGHRS and YFSETQ. CDR3 loop: CASSRDRSANEQFF. The CDR3 DNA sequence: TGCGCCAGCAGCAGGGACCGAAGCGCCAATGAGCAGTTCTTC.

The table lists this clonotype with a few counts. The J gene is TRBJ1-6, the V gene TRBV7-2; TRBD1 aligns across 7 bases. Germline V gives CDR1 SGHTA, CDR2 FQGNSA. CDR3 length equals 15 residues. With 4 bases clipped from V and 8 bases from J, the junction kept 8 bases outside the gene matches. This chain's CDR3 is CASSWKTGLDSPLHF. The DNA of the CDR3 is TGTGCCAGCAGCTGGAAGACAGGGTTGGATTCACCCCTCCACTTT.

In this sample, this clonotype turned up many times. CDR3 sequence (DNA): TGCAGTGCTAAAGGAGGGGCAGGGAGTGGGCCCCAGCATTTT. This codes for CSAKGGAGSGPQHF. This chain links TRBV20-1 with TRBJ1-5; possibly TRBD1 for D (5 bases). The V and J ends lost 4 bases and 9 bases respectively, with 19 bases between them. The germline V gene has CDR1 DFQATT and CDR2 SNEGSKA (reference sequence). This CDR3 is built from 14 residues.

This clonotype was observed a few times. The chain is built from TRBV11-2 and TRBJ2-3; 8 nucleotides align to TRBD2. This CDR3 spans 17 amino acids. Per germline, CDR1 SGHAT and CDR2 FQNNGV. J was trimmed by 3 bases and V by 2 bases; bases with no gene match: 10. The chain's CDR3 is CASSLYSGGGLTDTQYF. The CDR3 coding sequence is TGTGCCAGCAGCTTATATAGTGGCGGGGGGCTGACAGATACGCAGTATTTT.

This clonotype was observed many times. V usage is TRBV18 and J usage is TRBJ2-1; 13 bases agree with TRBD2. Germline lookup yields CDR1 KGHSH and CDR2 LQKENI. The CDR3 loop spans 15 amino acids. Unmatched junction bases numbered 4, after V lost 3 bases and J lost 8 bases. CDR3 DNA sequence: TGTGCCAGCTCACCCTGGACTAGCGGGAGACATGAGCAGTTCTTC. This encodes CASSPWTSGRHEQFF.

This clonotype has a handful of counts. The chain uses TRBV6-1 and TRBJ1-3; D remains unclear. The germline V gene encodes CDR1 MNHNS and CDR2 SASEGT. The CDR3 loop spans 15 amino acids. V lost 3 bases and J lost 0, with 9 bases in between. For the CDR3, the DNA is TGTGCCAGCAGTGACGGCAGAAGCTCTGGAAACACCATATATTTT. The encoded protein is CASSDGRSSGNTIYF.

This clonotype was recorded at least ten times. The chain is built from TRBV30 and TRBJ2-7; D gene uncertain. There are 12 residues in the CDR3. CDR1 GTSNPN and CDR2 SVGIG come from the germline V gene (reference sequence). Trimming removed 0 bases from V and 4 bases from J, with 7 bases in between. The CDR3 loop is CAWSVSPYEQYF. CDR3 bases: TGTGCCTGGAGTGTATCGCCATACGAGCAGTACTTC.

This clonotype appeared many times. This sequence joins TRBV2 and TRBJ1-4; D perhaps matches TRBD1 (6 bases). Trimming removed 6 bases at V and 6 bases at J, with 11 bases between. CDR1 and CDR2 (germline): SNHLY, FYNNEI. This CDR3 contains 13 residues. The CDR3 sequence: CASRTGGHEKLFF. Written as DNA, the CDR3 is TGTGCCAGCAGGACCGGGGGCCATGAAAAACTGTTTTTT. The full variable domain, its missing parts supplied by reference TRBV2 and TRBJ1-4, is EPEVTQTPSHQVTQMGQEVILRCVPISNHLYFYWYRQILGQKVEFLVSFYNNEISEKSEIFDDQFSVERPDGSNFTLKIRSTKLEDSAMYFCASRTGGHEKLFFGSGTQLSVL.

This clonotype was seen many times. The J gene is TRBJ2-5, the V gene TRBV6-1; D is unresolved. V was cut by 6 bases and J by 1 base, with 12 bases left in between. The CDR3 contains 14 residues. CDR1 is MNHNS and CDR2 is SASEGT in the germline V gene. CDR3 loop: CASSVQWLQETQYF. The CDR3 nucleotides are TGTGCCAGCAGCGTGCAGTGGCTCCAAGAGACCCAGTACTTC.

The rearrangement joins TRBV19 to TRBJ2-1, with D tentatively TRBD2 (6 bases). Trimming took 5 bases from V and 3 from J, leaving 14 bases between them. This CDR3 comprises 15 residues. Germline CDR1 LNHDA, CDR2 SQIVND (reference sequence). CDR3 loop: CASSAYGGIYNEQFF. The CDR3 DNA sequence: TGTGCCAGTAGTGCTTATGGGGGGATCTACAATGAGCAGTTCTTC.

This clonotype was recorded at least ten times. V and J are TRBV14 and TRBJ1-1; 7 bases are shared with TRBD1. The CDR3 consists of 12 residues. Germline V lookup: CDR1 SGHDN, CDR2 FVKESK. V dropped 1 base and J dropped 11; count of bases not matched to a gene: 4. CDR3 nucleotides: TGTGCCAGCAGCCAAGGGGACAGCCGGGCTTTCTTT. Amino acid sequence: CASSQGDSRAFF.